This is a list of T cell receptor beta chains from one sample in a study of Graves' ophthalmopathy and Graves' hyperthyroidism. In TCRdb, the multiplex PCR reads were re-called with MiXCR into one record per CDR3 protein. The table shows over a million distinct CDR3 sequences, with about two fifths occurring only once. The sequencing input was peripheral blood or thyroid tissue (not recorded which). Receptors were obtained from an adult man with Graves' hyperthyroidism. Each CDR3 is given with its conserved first and last residue. The D gene is left open where the match is weak. The size field is filled for only some rows; it gives once, few, many or a size class.

D gene,V gene,clone size,J gene,CDR3 protein,CDR3 DNA
TRBD1,TRBV27,-,TRBJ2-7,CASNFGPDRASLF,TGTGCCAGCAATTTCGGCCCGGACAGGGCCTCTCTCTTC
-,TRBV4-1,few,TRBJ1-4,CASSPHRRGDGEKLFF,TGCGCCAGCAGCCCCCACAGACGCGGCGATGGAGAAAAACTGTTTTTT
-,TRBV4-3,-,TRBJ1-3,CASGQDRTVSGNTIYF,TGCGCCAGCGGCCAAGATCGGACAGTCTCTGGAAACACCATATATTTT
-,TRBV7-6,many,TRBJ1-1,CASSPRTEMNTEAFF,TGTGCCAGCAGCCCCCGGACGGAAATGAACACTGAAGCTTTCTTT
-,TRBV7-9,many,TRBJ2-7,CASSPPRTKLSYEQYF,TGTGCCAGCAGCCCTCCTCGTACTAAACTCTCCTACGAGCAGTACTTC
-,TRBV7-2,-,TRBJ2-7,CASSNRGGGHLYEQYF,TGTGCCAGCAGCAACAGGGGGGGGGGACACCTATACGAGCAGTACTTC
TRBD1,TRBV19,many,TRBJ1-1,CASRPRGPANTEAFF,TGTGCCAGTAGGCCAAGGGGGCCCGCGAACACTGAAGCTTTCTTT
-,TRBV7-2,-,TRBJ1-5,CASSQVRAAMTPQHF,TGCGCCAGCAGCCAAGTCAGGGCCGCTATGACGCCCCAGCATTTT
TRBD2,TRBV7-2,many,TRBJ2-7,CASSGDYGDEQYF,TGTGCCAGCAGCGGGGACTACGGGGACGAGCAGTACTTC
-,TRBV25-1,-,TRBJ2-7,CASSHPGGSNYEQYF,TGTGCCAGCAGCCACCCCGGGGGTAGCAACTACGAGCAGTACTTT
TRBD1,TRBV7-8,-,TRBJ1-2,CASSGSRDSIGGYTF,TGTGCCAGCAGCGGATCCCGGGACAGTATAGGTGGCTACACCTTC
-,TRBV13,-,TRBJ2-2,CASSHGNTGELFF,TGTGCCAGCAGCCACGGCAACACCGGGGAGCTGTTTTTT
TRBD2,TRBV19,few,TRBJ2-7,CASRTSGSFEQYF,TGTGCTAGCAGGACTAGCGGGAGCTTCGAGCAGTACTTC
-,TRBV15,-,TRBJ1-2,CATSRGLDAGYTF,TGTGCCACCAGCAGAGGGTTGGACGCTGGCTACACCTTC
-,TRBV6-5,few,TRBJ1-3,CASSSRDGRGGNTIYF,TGTGCCAGCAGTTCTCGAGATGGAAGGGGTGGAAACACCATATATTTT
TRBD1,TRBV19,many,TRBJ1-5,CASSLLRTGSGQPQHF,TGTGCCAGTAGTCTCCTCCGGACAGGGTCGGGCCAGCCCCAGCATTTT
-,TRBV25-1,-,TRBJ2-2,CASGRIRELFF,TGTGCCAGTGGACGGATCCGGGAGCTGTTTTTT
-,TRBV4-3,few,TRBJ1-2,CASSQEMGAGYGYTF,TGCGCCAGCAGCCAAGAAATGGGGGCTGGGTATGGCTACACCTTC
TRBD1,TRBV7-8,many,TRBJ2-7,CASSSGETGYGEQYF,TGTGCCAGCAGCTCCGGCGAGACAGGGTACGGCGAGCAGTACTTC
-,TRBV7-3,-,TRBJ2-7,CASQKGGQIYEQYF,TGTGCCAGCCAAAAGGGGGGACAGATCTACGAGCAGTACTTC
-,TRBV9,many,TRBJ2-5,CASSVAAGRQETQYF,TGTGCCAGCAGCGTAGCGGCGGGGCGCCAAGAGACCCAGTACTTC
-,TRBV7-9,many,TRBJ2-2,CASSRQRDTGELFF,TGTGCCAGCAGCCGTCAGCGGGACACCGGGGAGCTGTTTTTT
-,TRBV7-8,once,TRBJ2-5,CASIEGGQGGTQYF,TGTGCCAGCATCGAGGGAGGGCAAGGGGGGACCCAGTACTTC
-,TRBV7-3,-,TRBJ2-2,CASSLTGFETLRGDGELFF,TGTGCCAGCAGCTTAACAGGTTTTGAGACCTTACGGGGTGACGGGGAGCTGTTTTTT
TRBD1,TRBV6-6,many,TRBJ2-7,CASSYRPGQGYEQYF,TGTGCCAGCAGTTACCGTCCAGGACAGGGCTACGAGCAGTACTTC
-,TRBV10-3,-,TRBJ2-7,CAISEGGGAGGSYEQYF,TGTGCCATCAGTGAGGGCGGCGGGGCAGGGGGAAGCTACGAGCAGTACTTC
TRBD2,TRBV30,-,TRBJ2-5,CAWSDRGLAGGSAF,TGTGCCTGGAGCGATAGGGGACTAGCGGGCGGCTCCGCCTTC
-,TRBV25-1,-,TRBJ2-7,CASSQDQSRYEQYF,TGTGCCAGCAGCCAAGATCAGTCCCGGTACGAGCAGTACTTC
-,TRBV12-3/TRBV12-4,many,TRBJ1-5,CASTGNNQPQHF,TGTGCCAGCACCGGGAACAATCAGCCCCAGCATTTT
-,TRBV29-1,-,TRBJ2-5,CSVDYREMETQYF,TGCAGCGTGGATTACAGGGAAATGGAGACCCAGTACTTC
TRBD1,TRBV29-1,-,TRBJ1-4,CSVGTGGGGEKLFF,TGCAGCGTTGGGACAGGGGGTGGTGGTGAAAAACTGTTTTTT